The present entry profiles one T cell receptor (beta chain) with its context. The antigen is not known. While the first cohort had about 610 subjects, the donors belonged to the separate validation cohort of about 110 subjects. The data derive from a study of cytomegalovirus exposure and HLA in healthy donors. As for the study in general: The same platform as the 500 to 700 first-cohort repertoires was used for the 100 to 150 validation repertoires, a later analysis reported.

The CDR3 spans 11 residues. Germline-derived CDR1 and CDR2 are SGDLS and YYNGEE. The ends were cut back, 0 bases at V and 12 bases at J, with 7 bases in the middle. Study-wide results and caveats: The classifier, whose performance was assessed in both the original and validation cohorts, reportedly diagnosed cytomegalovirus status with high specificity and sensitivity.

The data were produced by immunoSEQ multiplex PCR, yet TCRdb's version contains in-frame clones alone and is incomplete. The sample gives roughly 120,000 clones, around nine tenths of which show up once; over 1.1% is in the top ten. The sample was PBMCs. This TCR derives from a woman aged 25 to 45 in good health and CMV-seropositive. The chain carries TRBV9 and TRBJ2-1; D possibly corresponds to TRBD2 (5 bases). The DNA of the CDR3 is TGTGCCAGCAGCGTAGGGGAGAGGCAGTTCTTC. Its translation is CASSVGERQFF. The variable domain in full, with the rest retrieved from reference TRBV9 and TRBJ2-1, is DSGVTQTPKHLITATGQRVTLRCSPRSGDLSVYWYQQSLDQGLQFLIQYYNGEERAKGNILERFSAQQFPDLHSELNLSSLELGDSALYFCASSVGERQFFGPGTRLTVL.